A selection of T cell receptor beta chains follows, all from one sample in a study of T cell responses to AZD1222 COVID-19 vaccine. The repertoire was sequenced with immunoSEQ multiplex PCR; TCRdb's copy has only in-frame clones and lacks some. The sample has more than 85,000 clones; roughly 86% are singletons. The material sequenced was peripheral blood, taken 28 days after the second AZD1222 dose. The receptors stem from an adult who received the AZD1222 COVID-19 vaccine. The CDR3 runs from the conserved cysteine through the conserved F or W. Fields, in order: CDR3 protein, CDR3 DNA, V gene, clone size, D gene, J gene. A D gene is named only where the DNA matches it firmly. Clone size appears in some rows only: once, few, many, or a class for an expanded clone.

CDR3 protein: CASSAGDGDSYEQYF; CDR3 DNA: TGTGCCAGCAGCGCGGGGGACGGAGACTCCTACGAGCAGTACTTC; V gene: TRBV9; clone size: -; D gene: -; J gene: TRBJ2-7
CDR3 protein: CSVEDRGGKETQYF; CDR3 DNA: TGCAGCGTTGAAGATCGGGGGGGTAAAGAGACCCAGTACTTC; V gene: TRBV29-1; clone size: -; D gene: TRBD2; J gene: TRBJ2-5
CDR3 protein: CASSLGFGTSNTGELFF; CDR3 DNA: TGTGCCAGCAGCTTAGGCTTCGGGACATCGAACACCGGGGAGCTGTTTTTT; V gene: TRBV7-9; clone size: -; D gene: -; J gene: TRBJ2-2
CDR3 protein: CASSLEVSGSGETQYF; CDR3 DNA: TGTGCCAGCAGCTTAGAGGTTAGCGGGAGTGGGGAGACCCAGTACTTC; V gene: TRBV11-2; clone size: -; D gene: TRBD2; J gene: TRBJ2-5
CDR3 protein: CASTARTWDTEAFF; CDR3 DNA: TGTGCCAGCACTGCACGGACTTGGGACACTGAAGCTTTCTTT; V gene: TRBV6-5; clone size: -; D gene: -; J gene: TRBJ1-1
CDR3 protein: CASSLEGQGYSPLHF; CDR3 DNA: TGTGCCAGCAGTTTAGAGGGACAGGGTTACTCACCCCTCCACTTT; V gene: TRBV27; clone size: -; D gene: TRBD1; J gene: TRBJ1-6
CDR3 protein: CVTAFNNNEQFF; CDR3 DNA: TGTGTCACGGCCTTTAACAACAATGAGCAGTTCTTC; V gene: TRBV11-2; clone size: -; D gene: -; J gene: TRBJ2-1
CDR3 protein: CASSVTGGTDFGYTF; CDR3 DNA: TGTGCCAGCAGCGTGACAGGGGGTACCGATTTTGGCTACACCTTC; V gene: TRBV9; clone size: -; D gene: TRBD1; J gene: TRBJ1-2
CDR3 protein: CASSLAAGNSYNEQFF; CDR3 DNA: TGTGCCAGCAGTTTAGCAGCGGGAAACTCCTACAATGAGCAGTTCTTC; V gene: TRBV28; clone size: -; D gene: TRBD2; J gene: TRBJ2-1
CDR3 protein: CAAGRGSNQPQHF; CDR3 DNA: TGTGCCGCGGGCAGGGGATCCAATCAGCCCCAGCATTTT; V gene: TRBV6-5; clone size: -; D gene: -; J gene: TRBJ1-5
CDR3 protein: CASFALTAPRGYGYTF; CDR3 DNA: TGTGCCAGCTTCGCCTTGACAGCCCCACGGGGATATGGCTACACCTTC; V gene: TRBV27; clone size: -; D gene: -; J gene: TRBJ1-2
CDR3 protein: CATSQTPYNEQFF; CDR3 DNA: TGTGCCACGTCTCAAACCCCCTACAATGAGCAGTTCTTC; V gene: TRBV27; clone size: -; D gene: -; J gene: TRBJ2-1
CDR3 protein: CASRRGLAEETQYF; CDR3 DNA: TGTGCCAGCAGAAGGGGGCTAGCGGAAGAGACCCAGTACTTC; V gene: TRBV6-5; clone size: -; D gene: -; J gene: TRBJ2-5
CDR3 protein: CASSVRFEGYEQYF; CDR3 DNA: TGTGCCAGCAGCGTACGATTCGAGGGTTACGAGCAGTACTTC; V gene: TRBV9; clone size: few; D gene: -; J gene: TRBJ2-7
CDR3 protein: CASQRTATPSTDTQYF; CDR3 DNA: TGTGCCAGCCAGAGAACAGCAACCCCTAGCACAGATACGCAGTATTTT; V gene: TRBV5-5; clone size: -; D gene: -; J gene: TRBJ2-3
CDR3 protein: CASRRTKGRYEQYF; CDR3 DNA: TGTGCCAGCAGGAGGACTAAGGGTCGCTACGAGCAGTACTTC; V gene: TRBV6-5; clone size: -; D gene: -; J gene: TRBJ2-7
CDR3 protein: CASSLAGGTSPYNEQFF; CDR3 DNA: TGCGCCAGCAGCTTGGCCGGGGGCACTTCCCCCTACAATGAGCAGTTCTTC; V gene: TRBV5-1; clone size: once; D gene: -; J gene: TRBJ2-1
CDR3 protein: CASSAGDSPYEQYF; CDR3 DNA: TGTGCCAGCAGCGCCGGGGACAGCCCCTACGAGCAGTACTTC; V gene: TRBV9; clone size: -; D gene: TRBD1; J gene: TRBJ2-7
CDR3 protein: CASSQDIYTEAFF; CDR3 DNA: TGCGCCAGCAGCCAAGACATCTACACTGAAGCTTTCTTT; V gene: TRBV4-1; clone size: -; D gene: -; J gene: TRBJ1-1
CDR3 protein: CASNKDGYNSPLHF; CDR3 DNA: TGTGCCAGCAATAAGGACGGATATAATTCACCCCTCCACTTT; V gene: TRBV2; clone size: -; D gene: -; J gene: TRBJ1-6
CDR3 protein: CASSHDRRATLRPNEQFF; CDR3 DNA: TGTGCCAGCAGTCATGACAGGAGGGCTACCCTTAGGCCCAATGAGCAGTTCTTC; V gene: TRBV7-8; clone size: -; D gene: -; J gene: TRBJ2-1
CDR3 protein: CASSFNTPNEQFF; CDR3 DNA: TGTGCCAGCAGTTTTAATACCCCCAATGAGCAGTTCTTC; V gene: TRBV27; clone size: -; D gene: -; J gene: TRBJ2-1
CDR3 protein: CASSFIKFLGVPSTDTQYF; CDR3 DNA: TGTGCCAGCAGCTTTATTAAATTCTTGGGTGTGCCTAGCACAGATACGCAGTATTTT; V gene: TRBV5-6; clone size: few; D gene: -; J gene: TRBJ2-3
CDR3 protein: CASSPIGFPHVASGTTDTQYF; CDR3 DNA: TGTGCCAGCTCACCAATAGGTTTTCCTCACGTGGCTAGCGGAACCACAGATACGCAGTATTTT; V gene: TRBV18; clone size: -; D gene: TRBD2; J gene: TRBJ2-3
CDR3 protein: CASSPPWGVTYEQYF; CDR3 DNA: TGTGCCAGCAGCCCCCCTTGGGGGGTCACCTACGAGCAGTACTTC; V gene: TRBV28; clone size: -; D gene: -; J gene: TRBJ2-7
CDR3 protein: CASSYAGTAGGYTF; CDR3 DNA: TGTGCCAGCAGCTATGCCGGGACAGCGGGTGGGTACACCTTC; V gene: TRBV6-5; clone size: -; D gene: TRBD1; J gene: TRBJ1-2
CDR3 protein: CASSPLGVAGRQETQYF; CDR3 DNA: TGTGCCAGCAGCCCGTTGGGTGTAGCGGGACGCCAAGAGACCCAGTACTTC; V gene: TRBV7-8; clone size: once; D gene: TRBD2; J gene: TRBJ2-5
CDR3 protein: CASSFSGASTDTQYF; CDR3 DNA: TGCGCCAGCAGCTTTAGCGGGGCTAGCACAGATACGCAGTATTTT; V gene: TRBV5-1; clone size: -; D gene: TRBD2; J gene: TRBJ2-3
CDR3 protein: CASSQLQATNTGELFF; CDR3 DNA: TGTGCCAGCAGCCAGTTACAGGCCACGAACACCGGGGAGCTGTTTTTT; V gene: TRBV3-1/TRBV3-2; clone size: -; D gene: -; J gene: TRBJ2-2
CDR3 protein: CASSTRLAPRNEQFF; CDR3 DNA: TGTGCCAGCAGCACCAGACTAGCACCTCGCAATGAGCAGTTCTTC; V gene: TRBV9; clone size: -; D gene: TRBD2; J gene: TRBJ2-1
CDR3 protein: CASRRTGGMVTEAFF; CDR3 DNA: TGCGCCAGCAGAAGGACAGGGGGAATGGTCACTGAAGCTTTCTTT; V gene: TRBV5-1; clone size: once; D gene: TRBD1; J gene: TRBJ1-1
CDR3 protein: CASSKGDPNQPQHF; CDR3 DNA: TGTGCCAGTAGTAAGGGCGATCCAAATCAGCCCCAGCATTTT; V gene: TRBV19; clone size: -; D gene: -; J gene: TRBJ1-5
CDR3 protein: CASSAGTGVFGGANVLTF; CDR3 DNA: TGTGCCAGCAGCGCCGGGACAGGGGTTTTTGGTGGGGCCAACGTCCTGACTTTC; V gene: TRBV7-9; clone size: -; D gene: TRBD1; J gene: TRBJ2-6
CDR3 protein: CASSEGLNTEAFF; CDR3 DNA: TGTGCCAGCAGCGAGGGGTTAAACACTGAAGCTTTCTTT; V gene: TRBV7-6; clone size: -; D gene: -; J gene: TRBJ1-1
CDR3 protein: CASRGTSGRETQYF; CDR3 DNA: TGCGCCAGCAGGGGGACTAGCGGGAGGGAGACCCAGTACTTC; V gene: TRBV5-1; clone size: few; D gene: TRBD2; J gene: TRBJ2-5